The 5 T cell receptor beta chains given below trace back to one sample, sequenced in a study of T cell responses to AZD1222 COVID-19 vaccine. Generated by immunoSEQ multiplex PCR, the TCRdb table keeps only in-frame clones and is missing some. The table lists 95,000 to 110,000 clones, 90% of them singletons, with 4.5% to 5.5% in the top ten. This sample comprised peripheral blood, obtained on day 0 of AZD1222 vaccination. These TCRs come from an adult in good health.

The CDR3 loop is CASSPAMNTGELFF. CDR3 sequence (DNA): TGTGCCAGCTCACCGGCCATGAACACCGGGGAGCTGTTTTTT. V and J are TRBV18 and TRBJ2-2; no definite D call. The V end lost 3 bases, the J end lost 1 base, and 6 bases lay between the germline ends. CDR1 is KGHSH and CDR2 is LQKENI in the germline V gene. The CDR3 has 14 amino acids.

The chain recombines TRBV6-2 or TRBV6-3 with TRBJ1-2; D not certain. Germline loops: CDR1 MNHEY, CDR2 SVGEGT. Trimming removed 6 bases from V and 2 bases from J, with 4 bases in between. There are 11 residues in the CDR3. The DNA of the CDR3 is TGTGCCAGCAGCGAAAACTATGGCTACACCTTC. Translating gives CASSENYGYTF.

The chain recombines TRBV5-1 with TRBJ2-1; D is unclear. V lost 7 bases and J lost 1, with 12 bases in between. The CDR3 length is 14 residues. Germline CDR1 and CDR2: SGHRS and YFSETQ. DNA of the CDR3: TGCGCCAGCTCTGCTGTTGGGTCCTACAATGAGCAGTTCTTC. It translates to CASSAVGSYNEQFF.

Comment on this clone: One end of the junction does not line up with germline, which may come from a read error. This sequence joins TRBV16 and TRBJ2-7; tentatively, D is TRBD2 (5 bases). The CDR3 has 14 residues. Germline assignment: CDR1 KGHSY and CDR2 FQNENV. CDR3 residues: CASSQFQDSNEQYF. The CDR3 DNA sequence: TGTGCCAGCAGCCAATTTCAGGACTCCAACGAGCAGTACTTC.

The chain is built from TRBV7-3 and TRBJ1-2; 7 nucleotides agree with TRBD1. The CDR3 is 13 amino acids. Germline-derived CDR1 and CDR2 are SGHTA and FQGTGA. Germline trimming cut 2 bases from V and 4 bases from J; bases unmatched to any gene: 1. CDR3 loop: CASSLPGGYGYTF. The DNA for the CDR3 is TGTGCCAGCAGCTTACCAGGGGGCTATGGCTACACCTTC. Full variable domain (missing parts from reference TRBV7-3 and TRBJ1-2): GAGVSQTPSNKVTEKGKYVELRCDPISGHTALYWYRQSLGQGPEFLIYFQGTGAADDSGLPNDRFFAVRPEGSVSTLKIQRTERGDSAVYLCASSLPGGYGYTFGSGTRLTVV.